Sequencing of this TCR beta chain was carried out in a study of shared clonotypes between healthy human individuals (dated by TCRdb to about 2020). Background on the whole study: A couple of women and a few men aged 18 to 49 years were included in the cohort. Blood TCR repertoires of several healthy adults were deeply sequenced to estimate repertoire size and the extent of clonotype sharing between individuals. Libraries were prepared and TCR repertoires were sequenced by different laboratories using diverse techniques, in order to increase sequencing depth and limit assay-specific biases. Each donor's leukapheresis produced roughly between roughly 0.85 and 9.5 billion PBMCs.

The donors were healthy, HIV-negative adults who had no recently reported acute infections or vaccinations. Only Caucasian adults living in Nashville, Tennessee, USA were represented among the donors. For unsorted samples, tens of millions of PBMCs were counted and genomic DNA was extracted with the QIAamp DNA Blood Mini kit. After blood collection by leukapheresis, PBMCs were isolated using Ficoll-Histopaque density gradient centrifugation and then cryopreserved in the vapor phase of liquid nitrogen. The study at large found these results: The genetic and exposure-history diversity represented was limited by the small number of donors. Pairwise subsampling led to the expectation that sequencing depth would affect the degree of clonotype sharing among donors. Sampling was restricted to blood, and TCR repertoires in tissues likely differ from the TCR repertoires found in blood.

The CDR3 starts with the cysteine, ends with the phenylalanine, and has 12 residues. Only the CDR3 DNA stays, 36 bases, in frame from base 1. Relative to germline, V is 4 bases shorter and J is 4 bases shorter, with 11 bases between their ends. The germline V gene (reference sequence) sets CDR1 to GTSNPN and CDR2 to SVGIG. Using the deep immunoSEQ assay, TCR CDR3 regions were amplified from genomic DNA by multiplex PCR. Extracted genomic DNA from each cell subset was spread evenly across all wells of several immunoSEQ 96-well plates, with each plate serving as a replicate. For unsorted PBMC, 300 ng genomic DNA, equal to tens of thousands of T cell genomes, was loaded into each replicate PCR. Unsorted PBMC genomic DNA was sequenced across ten immunoSEQ deep assay plates. The purified libraries were quantified using a Qubit 3.0 fluorometer, sized with a Bioanalyzer 2100, and then quantified again using the KAPA Library Quantification kit. Every immunoSEQ 96-well plate was sequenced on a separate single-read 150-cycle Illumina NextSeq 550 flow cell. The published analysis was carried out like this. Because the immunoSEQ output held only junctional sequences and lacked quality scores, the filtering could not match the filtering applied to full-length reads. To assign V/J genes and CDR3, sequences were annotated using PyIR, a Python wrapper for IgBLAST v1.9, with IMGT germline references. Reads with weak V/J assignments (E-value above 1e-6), missing CDR3, stop codons, out-of-frame junctions, or ambiguous translated residues were removed. V3J clonotypes were defined as sequences sharing an identical inferred V gene, J gene, and CDR3 amino acid sequence. Percentage overlap between repertoires was computed as shared unique clonotypes divided by the size of the smaller repertoire. Repertoire richness was assessed with RTK rarefaction, the Chao1 estimator, and Recon v2.1 estimates of unobserved clonotypes. Imported from immuneACCESS, the table was reduced by TCRdb to in-frame sequences with V and J called. These copies leave out some clones; in studies compared against another copy, an unresolved V gene accounts for under half, and the cause of the remainder is not known. V, J and clone size derive from that table, while D and trimming were established from the DNA sequence. This sample has a few hundred thousand clones in its table, and roughly 80% of those were observed once. Together, the top ten hold 9.5% to 15% of the sample.

As to this clone: The antigen it recognizes is unknown. No much larger clone is present one base from it, and per-base qualities are unavailable.

The rearranged segments are TRBV30 and TRBJ2-7; a confident D gene designation cannot be given. This sequence was found in a woman aged 40 to 50 in good health. Some clones in this sample may be carry-over from other donors' samples. The specimen was PBMCs. The CDR3 in this case is CAWNRWAYEQYF. The DNA sequence follows: TGTGCCTGGAACCGTTGGGCATACGAGCAGTACTTC.